A selection of T cell receptor beta chains follows, all from one sample in a study of T cell clonotyping in hematopoietic cell transplantation. Profiling relied on immunoSEQ multiplex PCR, and the TCRdb table lists in-frame clones only, not all of them. The table has about 76,000 clones, less than 96% seen once. The sample consisted of peripheral blood mononuclear cells, taken before stem cell transplant. The receptors were sampled from a woman aged 45-60 years with acute myeloid leukemia. Some clones in this sample may be carry-over from other donors' samples. Each CDR3 is given with its conserved first and last residue. Each record gives: J gene, clone size, D gene, V gene, CDR3 protein, CDR3 DNA. The D gene is left open where the match is weak. Some rows mark clone size as missing; the rest say once, few, many or name a class of expanded clone.

>TRBJ1-2|.|.|TRBV28
CASRDGGLGYTF
TGTGCCAGCAGGGATGGGGGGCTCGGCTACACCTTC
>TRBJ1-2|.|.|TRBV6-5
CASSFYRANYGYTF
TGTGCCAGCAGTTTTTACCGAGCTAACTATGGCTACACCTTC
>TRBJ1-1|once|.|TRBV5-6
CASSLAGRNTEAFF
TGTGCCAGCAGCTTGGCCGGGAGGAACACTGAAGCTTTCTTT
>TRBJ1-6|.|TRBD1|TRBV5-1
CASSSGQGNSPLHF
TGCGCCAGCAGCTCCGGACAGGGTAATTCACCCCTCCACTTT
>TRBJ1-6|.|.|TRBV7-3
CASSLDSSYNSPLHF
TGTGCCAGCAGCTTGGACAGCTCCTATAATTCACCCCTCCACTTT
>TRBJ2-5|.|.|TRBV2
CASNPGYEETQYF
TGTGCCAGCAACCCAGGCTATGAGGAGACCCAGTACTTC
>TRBJ2-3|.|.|TRBV19
CATRTGTSTDTQYF
TGTGCCACCCGGACGGGAACTAGCACAGATACGCAGTATTTT
>TRBJ2-3|.|.|TRBV5-1
CASSLQRPSTDTQYF
TGCGCCAGCAGCTTGCAGCGCCCAAGCACAGATACGCAGTATTTT
>TRBJ2-1|.|TRBD1|TRBV6-5
CASRSGTGRNEQFF
TGTGCCAGCCGATCCGGGACAGGGAGAAATGAGCAGTTCTTC
>TRBJ1-2|.|.|TRBV5-1
CASSLGVGINYGYTF
TGCGCCAGCAGCTTGGGAGTAGGGATAAACTATGGCTACACCTTC
>TRBJ2-1|.|.|TRBV21-1
CASSERLAEYYNEQFF
TGTGCCAGCAGCGAGCGACTAGCGGAATACTACAATGAGCAGTTCTTC
>TRBJ1-2|.|TRBD1|TRBV13
CASSYDREDGYTF
TGTGCCAGCAGCTACGACAGGGAGGATGGCTACACCTTC
>TRBJ2-3|.|.|TRBV4-1
CASRLSGGVSTDTQYF
TGCGCCAGCAGACTGAGCGGCGGGGTCAGCACAGATACGCAGTATTTT
>TRBJ1-2|.|.|TRBV5-6
CATLSTGLDYGYTF
TGTGCCACCCTATCGACAGGTTTGGACTATGGCTACACCTTC
>TRBJ1-2|.|.|TRBV28
CASSLYGGTNYGYTF
TGTGCCAGCAGTTTGTACGGGGGGACTAACTATGGCTACACCTTC
>TRBJ1-6|once|.|TRBV6-6
CASSATSPLHF
TGTGCCAGCAGTGCCACTTCACCCCTCCACTTT
>TRBJ1-1|.|.|TRBV4-1
CASSQERLMNTEAFF
TGCGCCAGCAGCCAAGAACGGCTTATGAACACTGAAGCTTTCTTT